The entry below describes one T cell receptor beta chain. Trimming took 2 bases from V and 7 from J, leaving 12 bases between them. The length of the CDR3 is 13 residues. Germline CDR1 SGHNT, CDR2 YYREEE (reference sequence). The sample originates from a study of blood T cell repertoires in COVID-19. The wider study: PBMCs, B-cell-depleted T cells, or T cells provided the cDNA or gDNA that made up the material.

Per the study methods: Cell counts per sample came from amplifying reference gene primers. Only in-frame clones appear in the TCRdb table, and some are missing; sequencing was by immunoSEQ multiplex PCR. V, J and clone size reflect that table, while D and trimming were determined from the DNA. The sample yields around 240,000 clones, around 87% seen once. The J gene is TRBJ1-1, the V gene TRBV5-4; TRBD1 is a possible D gene (6 bases). The sequenced sample was peripheral blood. The sequence came from a woman in her twenties or thirties who had recovered from COVID-19. The DNA of the CDR3 is TGTGCCAGCAGCTTCTCTGGGGGCAATGAAGCTTTCTTT. Amino acids: CASSFSGGNEAFF.